This T cell receptor beta chain appears in the sequencing data of a study of T cells in Graves' hyperthyroidism and ophthalmopathy. Overall study findings and caveats: Before onset, by a median of around six months, the model predicted ophthalmopathy.

This clonotype has at least ten counts. Its antigen is undetermined. Researchers took RNA transcripts and amplified the TCR beta CDR3 regions from them. TCR CDR3 regions were first amplified by RT-PCR with HTBI primers. TCRdb called the multiplex PCR reads again in MiXCR, with one record for every CDR3 protein. In the table there are around 580,000 distinct CDR3 sequences, over 15% of which are singletons. Graves' hyperthyroidism qualified as stable when ophthalmopathy did not progress within 18 months. Each diagnosis drew on symptoms, thyroxine, TRAb, thyroid ultrasound and orbital computed tomography findings. V gave up 6 bases and J gave up 3 bases, with 11 bases separating them. Germline assignment: CDR1 LNHDA and CDR2 SQIVND (reference sequence). There are 13 residues in the CDR3.

Sequenced: blood. The chain employs TRBV19 and TRBJ1-2; D is possibly TRBD1 (5 bases). The sequence was collected from a woman aged 18-35 years with Graves' hyperthyroidism. The DNA for the CDR3 is TGTGCCAGTAGCATCAGGGCCTACTATGGCTACACCTTC. Its translation is CASSIRAYYGYTF.